The 18 T cell receptor beta chains below come from one sample, sequenced in a study of identical twins. TCRdb re-called the 5' RACE reads with MiXCR, one entry per CDR3 protein. The repertoire consists of a few hundred thousand distinct CDR3 sequences, with around a tenth occurring once and the leading ten covering approximately 3%. The same sample was also studied in work on yellow fever vaccine responses in identical twins.

Sample: PBMCs. The receptor set was obtained from a woman aged 18-29 years in good health.

This chain joins TRBV20-1 and TRBJ2-4; the D call may be TRBD1 or TRBD2 (5 bases each). CDR3 length equals 13 residues. Trimming removed 6 bases from V and 0 bases from J, with 9 bases in between. CDR1 and CDR2 from the germline V gene are DFQATT and SNEGSKA (reference sequence). CDR3 residues: CSAGDLAKNIQYF. CDR3 DNA: TGCAGTGCCGGGGACCTAGCCAAAAACATTCAGTACTTC.

This clonotype was seen ten or more times. The chain carries TRBV9 and TRBJ1-3; D not resolved. CDR3 length: 13 amino acids. V was pared by 0 bases and J by 4 bases, with 5 bases between. The germline gives CDR1 SGDLS, CDR2 YYNGEE. This chain's CDR3 is CASSVGGGNTIYF. As DNA, the CDR3 is TGTGCCAGCAGCGTAGGCGGGGGAAACACCATATATTTT.

The chain joins TRBV5-1 to TRBJ2-1, with 8 positions matching TRBD1. CDR3 length: 15 amino acids. The V gene end was trimmed by 3 bases and the J gene end by 6 bases; junction bases not matched to a gene: 8. The germline CDR1 and CDR2 sequences are SGHRS and YFSETQ. Here the CDR3 reads CASSYLTGTGNEQFF. DNA of the CDR3: TGCGCCAGCAGCTATCTGACCGGGACAGGCAATGAGCAGTTCTTC.

In its sample, this clonotype was seen many times. The junction shows a germline mismatch at one end, possibly a read error. V is TRBV7-9 and J is TRBJ2-3; 7 bases are shared with TRBD2. Germline CDR1 reads SEHNR; CDR2 reads FQNEAQ (reference sequence). CDR3 length equals 9 residues. CDR3 DNA: TGTGCCAGCAGCTCTGGCGGGAGTTTT. Protein sequence: CASSSGGSF.

This clonotype showed up just a few times. The rearrangement joins TRBV7-2 to TRBJ2-3; tentative D call: TRBD2 (6 bases). The length of the CDR3 is 17 residues. CDR1 is SGHTA and CDR2 is FQGNSA in the germline V gene. Trimming left V 4 bases short and J 5 bases short, with 22 bases between. The CDR3 loop is CASSYLSDYPSLDTQYF. In nucleotides, the CDR3 is TGTGCCAGCAGCTACTTGTCGGACTACCCGAGTCTAGATACGCAGTATTTT.

This clonotype was counted between two and nine times. The chain carries TRBV28 and TRBJ2-2; D gene unclear. This CDR3 has 12 residues. CDR1 MDHEN and CDR2 SYDVKM come from the germline V gene. V was shortened by 9 bases and J by 7 bases, with 12 bases between the two germline ends. In DNA, the CDR3 is TGTGCCAGTCTCGCCGTTTACGGGGAGCTGTTTTTT. Amino acids: CASLAVYGELFF.

In this sample, this clonotype turned up a few times. The chain uses TRBV5-1 and TRBJ2-6; D remains ambiguous. The CDR3 consists of 16 residues. Per germline, CDR1 SGHRS and CDR2 YFSETQ. The V and J ends lost 4 bases and 0 bases respectively, with 11 bases between them. The CDR3 reads CASSVDGRSGANVLTF. The DNA for the CDR3 is TGCGCCAGCAGCGTGGACGGACGCTCTGGGGCCAACGTCCTGACTTTC.

The genes are TRBV5-1 and TRBJ2-3; D gene ambiguous. The CDR3 consists of 14 residues. Germline V gives CDR1 SGHRS, CDR2 YFSETQ. The ends were cut back, 4 bases at V and 4 bases at J, with 13 bases in the middle. This CDR3 is CASSTQPAADTQYF. The CDR3 nucleotides read TGCGCCAGCAGCACCCAACCGGCGGCAGATACGCAGTATTTT.

This clonotype was seen a handful of times. The chain links TRBV7-9 to TRBJ1-1; 8 bases line up with TRBD1. CDR1 SEHNR and CDR2 FQNEAQ come from the germline V gene (reference sequence). Trimming removed 4 bases from V and 2 bases from J; junction bases left unmatched: 6. The CDR3 is 15 amino acids. CDR3 nucleotide sequence: TGTGCCAGCAGCTCTCAGGGGGCGCAAAACACTGAAGCTTTCTTT. This gives the protein CASSSQGAQNTEAFF.

This clonotype was detected a few times. The chain combines TRBV11-3 with TRBJ2-1; 10 bases are shared with TRBD2. Per germline, CDR1 SGHNT and CDR2 YENEEA. The V gene end was trimmed by 5 bases and the J gene end by 6 bases; junction bases not matched to a gene: 7. The CDR3 is 15 amino acids. The CDR3 region is CASSHYSGGPNEQFF. The CDR3 nucleotides read TGTGCCAGCAGCCACTATAGCGGGGGGCCCAATGAGCAGTTCTTC.

The chain uses TRBV29-1 and TRBJ2-1; D gene ambiguous. Deletions cut 6 bases from V and 3 bases from J, with 12 bases between. CDR1 is SQVTM and CDR2 is ANQGSEA in the germline V gene. This CDR3 region has 13 residues. The CDR3 region is CSVDLLGYNEQFF. The DNA of the CDR3 is TGCAGCGTGGACCTCCTGGGCTACAATGAGCAGTTCTTC.

The table lists this clonotype with a few counts. J is TRBJ1-1 and V is TRBV29-1; D perhaps matches TRBD1 (5 bases). There are 11 residues in the CDR3. Trimming cost V 2 bases and J 5 bases, with 6 bases left between them. CDR1 is SQVTM, CDR2 ANQGSEA, per germline. Here the CDR3 reads CSVERQTEAFF. The CDR3 DNA reads as TGCAGCGTTGAACGACAGACTGAAGCTTTCTTT.

This clonotype has a handful of counts. V gene TRBV20-1 combines with J gene TRBJ2-1; D might be TRBD1 (6 bases). V lost 0 bases and J lost 2, with 29 bases in between. The CDR3 has 21 residues. CDR1 and CDR2 (germline): DFQATT, SNEGSKA (reference sequence). This CDR3 is CSARDGGPRLGRLNPYNEQFF. CDR3 DNA: TGCAGTGCTAGAGATGGGGGCCCCCGATTAGGACGTCTAAACCCCTACAATGAGCAGTTCTTC.

This clonotype was observed at least ten times. V and J are TRBV6-2 or TRBV6-3 and TRBJ2-3; 7 bases are a match to TRBD2. Germline lookup yields CDR1 MNHEY and CDR2 SVGEGT. The V segment lost 6 bases and the J segment 0 bases; nucleotides outside the gene matches: 3. The CDR3 covers 14 residues. CDR3 sequence reads: CASSYSGSTDTQYF. DNA of the CDR3: TGTGCCAGCAGCTATAGCGGGAGCACAGATACGCAGTATTTT.

This clonotype showed up many times. The chain is built from TRBV5-1 and TRBJ1-5, with D possibly matching TRBD1 (6 bases). Germline V gives CDR1 SGHRS, CDR2 YFSETQ. This CDR3 contains 15 residues. Deletions cut 2 bases from V and 4 bases from J, with 13 bases between. The CDR3 protein is CASSFLAGENQPQHF. The CDR3 DNA reads TGCGCCAGCAGCTTCCTCGCAGGGGAAAATCAGCCCCAGCATTTT.

This clonotype came up a few times. The rearrangement joins TRBV6-5 to TRBJ2-7; a possible D gene is TRBD1 (6 bases). The CDR3 covers 14 residues. The V gene's germline CDR1 is MNHEY and CDR2 SVGAGI. Trimming took off 4 bases at V and 2 bases at J, with 12 bases between the two ends. This CDR3 is CASSSGRDTYEQYF. The CDR3 region has the DNA TGTGCCAGCAGTTCGGGCCGGGACACCTACGAGCAGTACTTC.

In its sample, this clonotype was seen many times. This chain connects TRBV5-1 to TRBJ2-1; D is possibly TRBD1 or TRBD2 (5 bases each). Per germline, CDR1 SGHRS and CDR2 YFSETQ. CDR3 length equals 16 residues. V was cut by 3 bases and J by 5 bases, with 18 bases left in between. For the CDR3, the DNA is TGCGCCAGCAGCTGGGGGTCGTGGGCCCCTAACAATGAGCAGTTCTTC. As protein: CASSWGSWAPNNEQFF.

This clonotype was detected a few times. The genes are TRBV4-1 and TRBJ2-2; tentatively, D is TRBD1 (5 bases). The ends were cut back, 8 bases at V and 13 bases at J, with 20 bases in the middle. Germline V lookup: CDR1 MGHRA, CDR2 YSYEKL. This CDR3 is built from 13 residues. The CDR3 nucleotides read TGCGCCAGCGGGGCAAATATAGGGGTGGGGCTGTTTTTT. Translation gives CASGANIGVGLFF.